This TCR beta chain is drawn from a study of blood T cells in healthy people across ages. Study outcomes and limitations: With age, beta diversity per million T cells declined roughly linearly, significantly by 40.

Together with a sample-barcoded 5' primer, a J-beta primer mix was included in a second PCR lasting about 7 to 11 cycles. TCRdb used MiXCR to reprocess the 5' RACE reads, holding one entry per CDR3 protein. This table has hundreds of thousands of distinct CDR3 sequences, 20% to 25% appearing once. The CDR3 totals 17 residues. Germline CDR1 reads SGHAT; CDR2 reads FQNNGV. Trimming took 5 bases from V and 9 from J; bases not matched to a gene: 20. Remarks on this clonotype: The antigen is unknown.

The sequence was collected from a man between 65 and 85 years old in good health. The source material was blood. This chain uses TRBV11-2 with TRBJ2-5, with 8 bases matching TRBD2. The CDR3 region is CASSLRRSSGREKPQYF. The CDR3 region has the DNA TGTGCCAGCAGCCTACGAAGGTCAAGCGGGAGAGAGAAGCCCCAGTACTTC. The variable domain in full, completed from reference TRBV11-2 and TRBJ2-5, reads EAGVAQSPRYKIIEKRQSVAFWCNPISGHATLYWYQQILGQGPKLLIQFQNNGVVDDSQLPKDRFSAERLKGVDSTLKIQPAKLEDSAVYLCASSLRRSSGREKPQYFGPGTRLLVL.